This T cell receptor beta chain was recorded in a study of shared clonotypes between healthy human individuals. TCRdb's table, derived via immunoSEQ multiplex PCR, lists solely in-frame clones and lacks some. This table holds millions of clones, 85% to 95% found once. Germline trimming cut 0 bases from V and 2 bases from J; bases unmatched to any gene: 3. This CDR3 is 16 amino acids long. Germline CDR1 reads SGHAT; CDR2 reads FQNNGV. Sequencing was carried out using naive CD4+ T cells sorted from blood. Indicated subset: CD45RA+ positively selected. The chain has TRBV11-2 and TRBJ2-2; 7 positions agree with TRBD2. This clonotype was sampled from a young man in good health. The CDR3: CASSLERGLNTGELFF. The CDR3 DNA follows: TGTGCCAGCAGCTTAGAACGGGGACTAAACACCGGGGAGCTGTTTTTT.